Below, one TCR beta chain is given with its context. Its antigen is not identified. CDR1 is GTSNPN, CDR2 SVGIG, per germline (reference sequence). The CDR3 length is 12 residues. The V end lost 0 bases, the J end lost 8 bases, and 8 bases lay between the germline ends. The naive CD8 population came from CD45RO-negative cells selected for CCR7, without terminally differentiated effector memory CD45RA+ cells. The genomic DNA of each subset was split evenly across several immunoSEQ plates. Repertoires were generated with immunoSEQ multiplex PCR, while TCRdb's copy carries only in-frame clones and drops some. In the table there are a few hundred thousand clones, around 95% of which are singletons. These data originate in a study of shared clonotypes between healthy human individuals. Overall study findings and caveats: Sorted-subset samples were not fully sequenced, rarefaction indicated. Limited genetic and exposure-history diversity came from having few donors.

The gene calls are TRBV30 and TRBJ2-1; D is unclear. This TCR was recovered from a woman aged 30 to 39 in good health. Source material: naive CD8+ T cells sorted from blood. CDR3 protein: CAWSVKGDEQFF. The CDR3 coding sequence is TGTGCCTGGAGTGTTAAAGGCGATGAGCAGTTCTTC.